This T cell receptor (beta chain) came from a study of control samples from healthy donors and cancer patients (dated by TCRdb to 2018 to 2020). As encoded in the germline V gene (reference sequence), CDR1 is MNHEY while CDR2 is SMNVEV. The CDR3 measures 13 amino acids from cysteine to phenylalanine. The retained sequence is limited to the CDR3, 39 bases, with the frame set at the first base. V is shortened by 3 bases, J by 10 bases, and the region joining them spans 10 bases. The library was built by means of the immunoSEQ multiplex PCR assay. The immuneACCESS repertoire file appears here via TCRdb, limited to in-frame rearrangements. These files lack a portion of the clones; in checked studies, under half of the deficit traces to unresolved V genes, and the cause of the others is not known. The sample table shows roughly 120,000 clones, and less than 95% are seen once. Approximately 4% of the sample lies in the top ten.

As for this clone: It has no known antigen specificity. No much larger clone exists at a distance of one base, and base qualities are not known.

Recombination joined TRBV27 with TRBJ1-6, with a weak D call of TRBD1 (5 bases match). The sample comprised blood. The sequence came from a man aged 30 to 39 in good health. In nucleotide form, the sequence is TGTGCCAGCAGTTTGGGGGTAGAGTCACCCCTCCACTTT. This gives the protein CASSLGVESPLHF.